Listed below are T cell receptor beta chains from one sample, sequenced in a study of CD8+ T cells in alopecia areata. Sequenced by immunoSEQ multiplex PCR; TCRdb stores in-frame clones only, minus some. Of 210,000 or so clones in the sample, under 70% were seen once. This material consisted of CD4+ T cells sorted from blood, taken around week 42, from a patient treated with tofacitinib. The source of these receptors is a human donor with alopecia areata. CDR3s include the opening cysteine and the closing phenylalanine or tryptophan. A D gene is named only where the DNA matches it firmly. Clone size appears in some rows only: once, few, many, or a class for an expanded clone.

clone_size: -; j_call: TRBJ2-5; d_call: -; v_call: TRBV7-9; cdr3_nt: TGTGCCAGCAGCGTATTAAGAGAGACCCAGTACTTC; cdr3_aa: CASSVLRETQYF
clone_size: -; j_call: TRBJ1-1; d_call: -; v_call: TRBV9; cdr3_nt: TGTGCCAGCAGCCCGTTGGGGGGGATGAACACTGAAGCTTTCTTT; cdr3_aa: CASSPLGGMNTEAFF
clone_size: -; j_call: TRBJ2-7; d_call: TRBD1; v_call: TRBV2; cdr3_nt: TGTGCCAGCAGTCGGGACAGGGGTTACGAGCAGTACTTC; cdr3_aa: CASSRDRGYEQYF
clone_size: -; j_call: TRBJ2-1; d_call: TRBD1; v_call: TRBV7-2; cdr3_nt: TGTGCCAGCAACTACAAAGACAGGGGAGGCTACAATGAGCAGTTCTTC; cdr3_aa: CASNYKDRGGYNEQFF
clone_size: few; j_call: TRBJ2-2; d_call: -; v_call: TRBV7-3; cdr3_nt: TGTGCCAGCAGCTTAAGGGCCGGGGAGCTGTTTTTT; cdr3_aa: CASSLRAGELFF
clone_size: -; j_call: TRBJ2-7; d_call: -; v_call: TRBV30; cdr3_nt: TGTGCCTGGAGTGTTCGGGGGCCGGCATACGAGCAGTACTTC; cdr3_aa: CAWSVRGPAYEQYF
clone_size: -; j_call: TRBJ2-7; d_call: TRBD1; v_call: TRBV5-1; cdr3_nt: TGCGCCAGCAGCTTGGTCGGGACAGGGGTCTACGAGCAGTACTTC; cdr3_aa: CASSLVGTGVYEQYF
clone_size: -; j_call: TRBJ1-2; d_call: -; v_call: TRBV10-3; cdr3_nt: TGTGCCATCAGTGAGATCCAACGTAACTATGGCTACACCTTC; cdr3_aa: CAISEIQRNYGYTF
clone_size: once; j_call: TRBJ2-1; d_call: -; v_call: TRBV5-1; cdr3_nt: TGCGCCAGCAGCTTGGTTTCTTCGCGGGGCGGGCACAATGAGCAGTTCTTC; cdr3_aa: CASSLVSSRGGHNEQFF
clone_size: few; j_call: TRBJ2-1; d_call: -; v_call: TRBV2; cdr3_nt: TGTGCCAGCGCTACGTTCAATGAGCAGTTCTTC; cdr3_aa: CASATFNEQFF
clone_size: -; j_call: TRBJ2-3; d_call: TRBD2; v_call: TRBV5-4; cdr3_nt: TGTGCCAGCAGCGCAGGTCTAGCGGTCGGGGATACGCAGTATTTT; cdr3_aa: CASSAGLAVGDTQYF
clone_size: -; j_call: TRBJ2-3; d_call: TRBD2; v_call: TRBV5-1; cdr3_nt: TGCGCCAGCAGCTTGAAAGGCGGGGGGGCAGCCTCCGCGCAGTATTTT; cdr3_aa: CASSLKGGGAASAQYF
clone_size: -; j_call: TRBJ2-1; d_call: TRBD1; v_call: TRBV4-1; cdr3_nt: TGCGCCAGCAGCTATACAGGGGTGAACTACAATGAGCAGTTCTTC; cdr3_aa: CASSYTGVNYNEQFF
clone_size: -; j_call: TRBJ2-7; d_call: TRBD2; v_call: TRBV6-6; cdr3_nt: TGTGCCAGCACTTGGTCGACTAGCGGGGGTACCTACGAGCAGTACTTC; cdr3_aa: CASTWSTSGGTYEQYF
clone_size: -; j_call: TRBJ2-4; d_call: -; v_call: TRBV7-2; cdr3_nt: TGTGCCAGCAGCTTAGAGGTTTCCGGGGGACAAAGCAAAAACATTCAGTACTTC; cdr3_aa: CASSLEVSGGQSKNIQYF
clone_size: -; j_call: TRBJ1-1; d_call: TRBD1; v_call: TRBV7-2; cdr3_nt: TGTGCCAGCAGCCTTAGTGTGACAGGGGGCTCAACGAACACTGAAGCTTTCTTT; cdr3_aa: CASSLSVTGGSTNTEAFF
clone_size: -; j_call: TRBJ1-1; d_call: -; v_call: TRBV6-5; cdr3_nt: TGTGCCAGCAGTCCTAGTCTGTCCCTGAACACTGAAGCTTTCTTT; cdr3_aa: CASSPSLSLNTEAFF
clone_size: -; j_call: TRBJ1-5; d_call: -; v_call: TRBV19; cdr3_nt: TGTGCCAGTCACGATCAGCCCCAGCATTTT; cdr3_aa: CASHDQPQHF
clone_size: -; j_call: TRBJ2-3; d_call: -; v_call: TRBV28; cdr3_nt: TGTGCCAGCACATCGACAGGTGCCTGGACAGATACGCAGTATTTT; cdr3_aa: CASTSTGAWTDTQYF
clone_size: -; j_call: TRBJ1-4; d_call: -; v_call: TRBV12-5; cdr3_nt: TGTGCTAGTGGTCAGACGGACAGAGCAACTAATGAAAAACTGTTTTTT; cdr3_aa: CASGQTDRATNEKLFF
clone_size: -; j_call: TRBJ2-7; d_call: TRBD1; v_call: TRBV6-6; cdr3_nt: TGTGCCAGCAGTTACCGGGACAGACCTTACGAGCAGTACTTC; cdr3_aa: CASSYRDRPYEQYF
clone_size: -; j_call: TRBJ1-5; d_call: TRBD1; v_call: TRBV4-3; cdr3_nt: TGCGCCAGCAGCCAAGGACAGGGTGGGGAGCCCCAGCATTTT; cdr3_aa: CASSQGQGGEPQHF
clone_size: -; j_call: TRBJ1-4; d_call: -; v_call: TRBV7-9; cdr3_nt: TGTGCCAGCAGCTTAGCTGCGCAGACCCTAGGCGAAAAACTGTTTTTT; cdr3_aa: CASSLAAQTLGEKLFF
clone_size: -; j_call: TRBJ2-7; d_call: -; v_call: TRBV2; cdr3_nt: TGTGCCAGCAGGGGAGACAGGCCGCCCTACGAGCAGTACTTC; cdr3_aa: CASRGDRPPYEQYF
clone_size: -; j_call: TRBJ2-6; d_call: -; v_call: TRBV30; cdr3_nt: TGTGCCTGGAGTGTAGGACCAAACGCTGGGGCCAACGTCCTGACTTTC; cdr3_aa: CAWSVGPNAGANVLTF
clone_size: -; j_call: TRBJ1-6; d_call: TRBD1; v_call: TRBV6-5; cdr3_nt: TGTGCCAGCAGTTCCTATGGACAGGGGGTTAAGTCACCCCTCCACTTT; cdr3_aa: CASSSYGQGVKSPLHF
clone_size: -; j_call: TRBJ2-2; d_call: -; v_call: TRBV6-1; cdr3_nt: TGTGCCAGCAACTCCCCCCCGAACACCGGGGAGCTGTTTTTT; cdr3_aa: CASNSPPNTGELFF
clone_size: -; j_call: TRBJ2-1; d_call: TRBD2; v_call: TRBV9; cdr3_nt: TGTGCCAGCAGCAAAGGACTAGCGGGGCGGGATGAGCAGTTCTTC; cdr3_aa: CASSKGLAGRDEQFF
clone_size: -; j_call: TRBJ1-2; d_call: -; v_call: TRBV30; cdr3_nt: TGTGCCTGGAGTAAAGGGACTAACTATGGCTACACCTTC; cdr3_aa: CAWSKGTNYGYTF
clone_size: -; j_call: TRBJ2-2; d_call: -; v_call: TRBV27; cdr3_nt: TGTGCCAGCGGCAGTCCTCGGAGGACCGGGGAGCTGTTTTTT; cdr3_aa: CASGSPRRTGELFF
clone_size: -; j_call: TRBJ2-7; d_call: -; v_call: TRBV4-3; cdr3_nt: TGCGCCAGCAGCCAAGAAGAAAGGGGAGAGCAGTACTTC; cdr3_aa: CASSQEERGEQYF
clone_size: -; j_call: TRBJ2-2; d_call: TRBD1; v_call: TRBV30; cdr3_nt: TGTGCCTGGAGGGAAGGGACAGGGTTCACCGGGGAGCTGTTTTTT; cdr3_aa: CAWREGTGFTGELFF
clone_size: once; j_call: TRBJ2-6; d_call: -; v_call: TRBV10-3; cdr3_nt: TGTGCCATCAGTGTGGGACACCACTCTGGGGCCAACGTCCTGACTTTC; cdr3_aa: CAISVGHHSGANVLTF
clone_size: -; j_call: TRBJ1-4; d_call: -; v_call: TRBV11-2; cdr3_nt: TGTGCCAGCAGCTCTCGGGCCCTTGGGGCTAATGAAAAACTGTTTTTT; cdr3_aa: CASSSRALGANEKLFF
clone_size: -; j_call: TRBJ1-2; d_call: -; v_call: TRBV6-1; cdr3_nt: TGTGCCAGCAGTGAAGGGACATTTCTTGGCTACACCTTC; cdr3_aa: CASSEGTFLGYTF
clone_size: -; j_call: TRBJ2-2; d_call: -; v_call: TRBV7-3; cdr3_nt: TGTGCCAGCAGCCCTCTACCAGACGGGGAGCTGTTTTTT; cdr3_aa: CASSPLPDGELFF
clone_size: -; j_call: TRBJ2-3; d_call: -; v_call: TRBV30; cdr3_nt: TGTGCTGTTACGGATCCCACAGATACGCAGTATTTT; cdr3_aa: CAVTDPTDTQYF
clone_size: -; j_call: TRBJ2-5; d_call: -; v_call: TRBV9; cdr3_nt: TGTGCCAGCAGCGGCGTCCAAGAGACCCAGTACTTC; cdr3_aa: CASSGVQETQYF
clone_size: few; j_call: TRBJ1-1; d_call: -; v_call: TRBV25-1; cdr3_nt: TGTGCCAGCAGTGCAGGAGCCAAGGCTGAAGCTTTCTTT; cdr3_aa: CASSAGAKAEAFF
clone_size: few; j_call: TRBJ2-3; d_call: TRBD2; v_call: TRBV30; cdr3_nt: TGTGCCTGGGGCCGAACTAGCGGACCCACAGATACGCAGTATTTT; cdr3_aa: CAWGRTSGPTDTQYF
clone_size: -; j_call: TRBJ2-6; d_call: -; v_call: TRBV18; cdr3_nt: TGTGCCAGCTCGCACGGCTCTGGGGCCAACGTCCTGACTTTC; cdr3_aa: CASSHGSGANVLTF
clone_size: once; j_call: TRBJ1-6; d_call: -; v_call: TRBV2; cdr3_nt: TGTGCCAGCAGTGAGTTGGGGGTTGGGACCTCACCCCTCCACTTT; cdr3_aa: CASSELGVGTSPLHF
clone_size: -; j_call: TRBJ2-2; d_call: -; v_call: TRBV6-5; cdr3_nt: TGTGCCAGCAGTAACAGGGGACTAAACACCGGGGAGCTGTTTTTT; cdr3_aa: CASSNRGLNTGELFF
clone_size: -; j_call: TRBJ2-7; d_call: -; v_call: TRBV9; cdr3_nt: TGTGCCAGCAGCGTAACATCGGGCGTAGACGGCTATGGAGAGCAGTACTTC; cdr3_aa: CASSVTSGVDGYGEQYF
clone_size: -; j_call: TRBJ2-1; d_call: TRBD2; v_call: TRBV6-4; cdr3_nt: TGTGCCAGCAGTCACACTAGCGGGGGGGCCACCTACAATGAGCAGTTCTTC; cdr3_aa: CASSHTSGGATYNEQFF
clone_size: -; j_call: TRBJ2-3; d_call: TRBD2; v_call: TRBV29-1; cdr3_nt: TGCAGCGTTGATCCTCTGCTCCAGCGGGGGGGCCGGGAGCAGTATTTT; cdr3_aa: CSVDPLLQRGGREQYF
clone_size: -; j_call: TRBJ2-3; d_call: -; v_call: TRBV29-1; cdr3_nt: TGCAGCGTTGCTCCCCAAACAGATACGCAGTATTTT; cdr3_aa: CSVAPQTDTQYF
clone_size: -; j_call: TRBJ1-2; d_call: -; v_call: TRBV6-6; cdr3_nt: TGTGCCAGCAGGCAAGACAGCTCACAAGGCTACACCTTC; cdr3_aa: CASRQDSSQGYTF
clone_size: -; j_call: TRBJ1-2; d_call: TRBD1; v_call: TRBV30; cdr3_nt: TGTGCCTGGTGGACAGGGTATGGCTACACCTTC; cdr3_aa: CAWWTGYGYTF